The 29 T cell receptor beta chains presented below share a single source sample, sequenced in a study of tumor-infiltrating lymphocytes in primary liver carcinoma. Total RNA amounting to 500 ng was the source from which TCR beta cDNA was made with a constant-region primer. Modified slightly, ARM-PCR produced TCR beta libraries over three nested multiplex PCR rounds. Running around 9 cycles apiece, the first two PCR rounds relied on TRBV1-TRBV30 forward primers together with a C-beta reverse primer. TCRdb reprocessed the multiplex PCR reads with MiXCR, giving one entry per CDR3 protein. The sample has over 75,000 distinct CDR3 sequences, just over 65% seen once; the top ten hold under 30%. From unsorted bulk tissue weighing roughly 18-30 mg, DNA and RNA were co-extracted. Sequenced: tumor-adjacent normal liver tissue. The receptors here all came from a man aged 35 to 55 with primary liver carcinoma and hepatitis B virus infection.

The chain employs TRBV11-2 and TRBJ1-2; possible D gene TRBD1, 5 bases. CDR1 is SGHAT and CDR2 is FQNNGV in the germline V gene. V lost 11 bases to trimming and J lost 4 bases, with 17 bases between them. The CDR3 has 13 amino acids. CDR3 sequence reads: CACSLEGSYGYTF. CDR3 coding DNA: TGTGCCTGTAGCTTAGAGGGGAGCTATGGCTACACCTTC.

This clonotype turned up a few times. With a much larger clone just one base away, this may be a read error. The chain joins TRBV6-5 to TRBJ1-2; D is unresolved. This CDR3 has 14 residues. CDR1 and CDR2 from the germline V gene are MNHEY and SVGAGI. The CDR3 here is CASRGAGFLYDYTF. CDR3 in DNA: TGTGCCAGCAGGGGAGCGGGGTTCCTCTATGACTACACCTTC.

Of note for this clonotype: One junction end does not reproduce the germline sequence, and a read error may be involved. V usage is TRBV28 and J usage is TRBJ1-5; D gene unclear. Germline V gene lookup returns CDR1 MDHEN and CDR2 SYDVKM. The CDR3 contains 13 residues. CDR3 sequence: CASKPMTNQAQHF. CDR3 nucleotides: TGTGCCAGCAAACCGATGACCAATCAGGCCCAGCATTTT.

On this clonotype itself: A much larger clone lies a single base off, so this may be a read error. This chain links TRBV30 with TRBJ2-7, with 7 nucleotides matching TRBD1. CDR3 length equals 14 residues. Germline assignment: CDR1 GTSNPN and CDR2 SVGIG (reference sequence). The V gene end was trimmed by 5 bases and the J gene end by 0 bases; junction bases not matched to a gene: 7. CDR3 loop: CAWSLDRASYEQYF. The DNA of the CDR3 is TGTGCCTGGTCCCTCGACAGGGCCTCCTACGAGCAGTACTTC.

Notes on this clonotype: The junction departs from germline at one end; a sequencing error may be responsible. This rearrangement joins TRBV11-2 to TRBJ2-7; D assignment may be TRBD1 or TRBD2 (5 bases each). CDR1 SGHAT and CDR2 FQNNGV come from the germline V gene. The CDR3 sequence is 16 residues long. The DNA of the CDR3 is TGTACCAGCAGCTCTTTCCCGGGGCTAAGGTCCCACAAGCAGTACTTC. It specifies CTSSSFPGLRSHKQYF. The whole variable domain, remainder taken from reference TRBV11-2 and TRBJ2-7, is EAGVAQSPRYKIIEKRQSVAFWCNPISGHATLYWYQQILGQGPKLLIQFQNNGVVDDSQLPKDRFSAERLKGVDSTLKIQPAKLEDSAVYLCTSSSFPGLRSHKQYFGPGTRLTVT.

Comments on this clonotype: Mismatch with germline at one junction end may stem from a read error. The chain combines TRBV29-1 with TRBJ2-7, with 7 positions matching TRBD1. The CDR3 sequence is 14 residues long. Germline assignment: CDR1 SQVTM and CDR2 ANQGSEA. The CDR3 coding sequence is TGCAGGATTTCCACCGGGACAGCTTCCTGCGAGCAGTACTTC. This sequence encodes CRISTGTASCEQYF.

As for this clonotype: A much more abundant neighbour one base away suggests this may be a read error. The conserved phenylalanine or tryptophan normally closing the CDR3 is absent here, so this likely arose from a read error. This chain uses TRBV10-3 with TRBJ2-5; D may be TRBD1 (5 bases). The germline V and J ends were trimmed by 6 bases and 2 bases, with 7 bases remaining between them. Germline V gives CDR1 ENHRY, CDR2 SYGVKD. This CDR3 comprises 12 residues. CDR3 in amino acids: CAISTGQETQYL. Written as DNA, the CDR3 is TGTGCCATCAGCACAGGTCAAGAGACCCAGTACTTA.

This clonotype was seen repeatedly, ten times or more. The J gene is TRBJ2-1, the V gene TRBV29-1; 9 bases agree with TRBD2. There are 14 residues in the CDR3. Germline V gives CDR1 SQVTM, CDR2 ANQGSEA. V shed 6 bases, J shed 3 bases, and the junction held 6 bases outside the gene matches. In nucleotides, the CDR3 is TGCAGCGTCCCTAGCGGGGTGGTCTACAATGAGCAGTTCTTC. It yields the protein CSVPSGVVYNEQFF.

The rearrangement joins TRBV29-1 to TRBJ2-2; TRBD2 matches 7 bases. This CDR3 spans 12 amino acids. Germline-derived CDR1 and CDR2 are SQVTM and ANQGSEA. The CDR3 sequence is CSTVREGRELFF. CDR3 bases: TGCAGTACGGTCAGGGAGGGCAGGGAGCTGTTTTTT.

A note on this clonotype: Without the conserved terminal phenylalanine or tryptophan, this CDR3 likely stems from a read error. The chain has TRBV11-1 and TRBJ2-5, with D perhaps TRBD2 (5 bases). CDR3 length: 19 amino acids. Germline lookup yields CDR1 SGHAT and CDR2 FQDESV (reference sequence). CDR3 protein: CANSQPPKVRKDFQETQYY. In DNA form, the CDR3 reads TGTGCCAACAGCCAGCCCCCGAAGGTCAGGAAGGACTTCCAAGAGACCCAGTACTAC.

This clonotype was found a few times. The CDR3 loop is CASSHIGTGNSETQYF. CDR3 DNA: TGTGCCAGCAGCCACATTGGGACAGGGAACTCAGAGACCCAGTACTTC. The chain has TRBV28 and TRBJ2-5, with 9 bases matching TRBD1. There are 16 residues in the CDR3. J gave up 4 bases and V 6 bases, and 12 bases lay outside the gene matches. Germline CDR1 and CDR2: MDHEN and SYDVKM.

This clonotype was observed a single time. Since the CDR3 does not end with the conserved phenylalanine or tryptophan, this likely comes from a read error. The chain joins TRBV11-2 to TRBJ2-1; D gene uncertain. Trimming removed 4 bases at V and 9 bases at J, with 7 bases between. The germline gives CDR1 SGHAT, CDR2 FQNNGV. This CDR3 is built from 11 residues. The CDR3 nucleotides are TGTGCCAGCAGCTCGTTCTTTGAGCAGTTCTCC. Residues: CASSSFFEQFS.

Concerning this clonotype: Its ends do not fully match the called genes, so a read error is possible. This chain connects TRBV29-1 to TRBJ2-3; D may be TRBD1 (6 bases). This CDR3 is 14 amino acids long. Germline loops: CDR1 SQVTM, CDR2 ANQGSEA. The CDR3 loop is CSVARTAPADTRYF. Here the CDR3 DNA reads TGCAGCGTTGCTAGGACAGCGCCCGCAGATACGCGGTATTTT.

Remarks on this clonotype: The CDR3 carries no conserved terminal phenylalanine or tryptophan, so it likely arises from a read error. This chain's CDR3 is CVSSLVSGGSRQETQYS. The CDR3 DNA reads TGTGTCAGCAGCTTAGTCAGTGGGGGCAGTCGGCAAGAGACTCAGTACTCC. This sequence joins TRBV11-2 and TRBJ2-5, with D possibly TRBD1 on 6 matching bases. The germline V gene encodes CDR1 SGHAT and CDR2 FQNNGV. This CDR3 contains 17 residues.

This clonotype was recorded at least ten times. V and J are TRBV7-8 and TRBJ2-3; a possible D gene is TRBD2 (5 bases). Per germline, CDR1 SGHVS and CDR2 FQNEAQ. The CDR3 runs 15 residues. The V and J ends lost 1 base and 1 base respectively, with 9 bases between them. CDR3: CASSLVGGGTDTQYF. CDR3 nucleotides: TGTGCCAGCAGCTTAGTTGGAGGAGGCACAGATACGCAGTATTTT.

The J gene is TRBJ2-1, the V gene TRBV7-8; 9 nucleotides line up with TRBD1. The junction had 6 bases not matched to a gene; V was cut back by 5 bases and J by 1 base. In germline, CDR1 is SGHVS, CDR2 FQNEAQ. The CDR3 sequence is 16 residues long. Here the CDR3 DNA reads TGTGCCAGCAGCAGAAGGGACAGGGCATCCTACAATGAGCAGTTCTTC. Protein: CASSRRDRASYNEQFF.

This clonotype was detected only once. The junction departs from the called germline gene at one end, perhaps through a read error. This chain links TRBV30 with TRBJ2-1; TRBD2 is a possible D gene (5 bases). Germline CDR1 GTSNPN, CDR2 SVGIG (reference sequence). CDR3 length: 14 amino acids. The CDR3 protein is CVWTPDPFYNEQFF. The DNA for the CDR3 is TGTGTCTGGACTCCGGACCCGTTCTACAATGAGCAGTTCTTC.

On this clonotype: An end of the junction differs from the germline gene, which may be a read error. The genes are TRBV14 and TRBJ2-3; D unresolved. Germline CDR1 SGHDN, CDR2 FVKESK. This CDR3 spans 12 amino acids. The CDR3 is CASSQIDSTQYF. The CDR3 DNA is TGTGCCAGTAGCCAAATTGATAGTACGCAGTATTTT.

This sequence joins TRBV2 and TRBJ2-7; the D gene is possibly TRBD1 (6 bases). The ends were cut back, 6 bases at V and 3 bases at J, with 18 bases in the middle. The CDR3 runs 15 residues. Germline V lookup: CDR1 SNHLY, CDR2 FYNNEI. This CDR3 reads CASSFSLGAIYEQYF. CDR3 nucleotides: TGTGCCAGCAGCTTCTCCCTGGGGGCTATCTACGAGCAGTACTTC.

The chain couples TRBV6-1 to TRBJ2-7; weak D call: TRBD2 (5 bases). The CDR3 is 14 amino acids. CDR1 and CDR2 (germline): MNHNS, SASEGT. V lost 7 bases, J lost 3 bases, and 16 bases lay in between. The CDR3 spells CASKMEAHFYEQYF. In nucleotides, the CDR3 is TGTGCCAGCAAGATGGAGGCGCACTTCTACGAGCAGTACTTC.

This clonotype showed up just a few times. The chain recombines TRBV30 with TRBJ2-3; the D gene is possibly TRBD2 (6 bases). The CDR3 consists of 16 residues. V was clipped by 0 bases and J by 0 bases, with 13 bases between them. Germline V gene lookup returns CDR1 GTSNPN and CDR2 SVGIG (reference sequence). The chain's CDR3 is CAWSVGRYLSTDTQYF. CDR3 bases: TGTGCCTGGAGTGTAGGGAGGTACTTAAGCACAGATACGCAGTATTTT.

Concerning this clonotype itself: A read error may produce the germline difference seen at one junction end. The V and J genes are TRBV5-4 and TRBJ2-5; 8 nucleotides match TRBD2. In germline, CDR1 is SGHNT, CDR2 YYREEE (reference sequence). The CDR3 consists of 14 residues. In nucleotides, the CDR3 is TGTACCAGCAGCGGGGGTACAGAATGGGAGATCCAGTACTTC. This codes for CTSSGGTEWEIQYF.

Regarding this clonotype: The junction differs from germline at one of its ends, possibly a read error. V gene TRBV11-2 combines with J gene TRBJ2-7, with a possible D match to TRBD2 (6 bases). The CDR3 covers 15 residues. CDR1 SGHAT and CDR2 FQNNGV come from the germline V gene. CDR3 protein: CVSSLDGTLPYEQYF. CDR3 coding DNA: TGTGTCAGCAGCCTCGACGGGACTCTACCATACGAGCAGTATTTC.

On this clonotype: A read error may account for a junction end that differs from germline. The chain carries TRBV12-3 or TRBV12-4 and TRBJ2-3; no clear D. The CDR3 spans 14 residues. CDR3 sequence reads: CASSSLSCSDTQYF. The CDR3 DNA reads TGTGCCAGCAGTTCCCTCTCTTGCTCAGATACGCAGTACTTT.

Note on this clonotype: An end of the junction does not agree with germline; a read error may underlie this. The gene calls are TRBV6-2 or TRBV6-3 and TRBJ2-4, with D uncertain. Germline CDR1 is MNHEY and CDR2 is SVGEGT. This CDR3 region has 16 residues. CDR3 loop: CASSYNPRATKHIQYF. DNA of the CDR3: TGTGCCAGCAGTTATAACCCCCGGGCGACCAAACACATCCAGTACTTC.

On this clonotype itself: It is unclear where the CDR3 begins or ends on the DNA, so no DNA is shown, and the CDR3 is as TCRdb lists it. The CDR3 spells CAWGTGNQPHHF. The chain has TRBV30 and TRBJ1-5; the table assigns TRBD1, which was not confirmed against the DNA. Per germline, CDR1 GTSNPN and CDR2 SVGIG (reference sequence). The CDR3 is made up of 12 amino acids, end residues included.

In the case of this clonotype: The junction does not match germline at one end; this may be a read error. The chain is built from TRBV28 and TRBJ2-1, with D unclear. The CDR3 spans 15 residues. Germline V lookup: CDR1 MDHEN, CDR2 SYDVKM. CDR3 loop: CASNSRSRSYNEQFF. For the CDR3, the DNA is TGTGCCAGCAACAGTAGATCGAGATCCTACAATGAGCAGTTCTTT.

This clonotype was counted many times. One junction end disagrees with the germline gene, perhaps due to a read error. The chain joins TRBV18 to TRBJ1-3; possible D gene TRBD1, 5 bases. CDR3 size: 12 residues. Per the germline V gene, CDR1 is KGHSH and CDR2 is LQKENI. CDR3 loop: CASSPGDGSLGF. CDR3 sequence (DNA): TGTGCCAGCTCACCGGGGGACGGTTCCCTCGGCTTT.

In this sample, this clonotype turned up many times. The chain couples TRBV10-3 to TRBJ2-2; D is unresolved. Germline values: CDR1 ENHRY, CDR2 SYGVKD. V shed 3 bases and J shed 5 bases, with 13 bases lying between them. There are 15 residues in the CDR3. CDR3 DNA sequence: TGTGCCATCAGTGACCTGCTAGTTGGAACCGGGGAGCTGTTTTTT. This gives the protein CAISDLLVGTGELFF.